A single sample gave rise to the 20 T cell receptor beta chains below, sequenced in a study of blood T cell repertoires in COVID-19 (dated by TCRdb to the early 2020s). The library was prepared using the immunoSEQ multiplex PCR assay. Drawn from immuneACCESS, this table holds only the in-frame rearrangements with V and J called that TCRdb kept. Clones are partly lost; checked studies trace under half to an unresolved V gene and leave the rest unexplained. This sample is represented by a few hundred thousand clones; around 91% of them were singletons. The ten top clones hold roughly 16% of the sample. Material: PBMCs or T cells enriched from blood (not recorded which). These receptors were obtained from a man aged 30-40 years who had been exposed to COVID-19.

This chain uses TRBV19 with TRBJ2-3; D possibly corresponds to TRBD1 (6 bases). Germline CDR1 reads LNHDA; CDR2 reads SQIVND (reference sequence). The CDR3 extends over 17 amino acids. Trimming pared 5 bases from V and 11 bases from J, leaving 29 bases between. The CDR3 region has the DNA TGTGCCAGTAGTGCCGGAGGCCCGGGGACCAGGGGTATTGGGCAGTATTTT. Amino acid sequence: CASSAGGPGTRGIGQYF.

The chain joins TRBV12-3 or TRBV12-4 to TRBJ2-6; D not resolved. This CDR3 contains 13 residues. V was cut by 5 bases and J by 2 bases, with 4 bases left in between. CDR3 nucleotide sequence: TGTGCCAGCAGTCCCGCTGGGGCCAACGTCCTGACTTTC. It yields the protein CASSPAGANVLTF.

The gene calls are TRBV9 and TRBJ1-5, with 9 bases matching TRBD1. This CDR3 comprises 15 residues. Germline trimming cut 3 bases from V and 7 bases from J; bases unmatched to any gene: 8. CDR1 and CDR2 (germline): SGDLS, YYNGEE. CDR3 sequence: CASSEGQGRGQPQHF. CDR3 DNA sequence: TGTGCCAGCAGCGAGGGACAGGGAAGAGGACAGCCCCAGCATTTT. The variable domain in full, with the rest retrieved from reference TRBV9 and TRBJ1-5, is DSGVTQTPKHLITATGQRVTLRCSPRSGDLSVYWYQQSLDQGLQFLIQYYNGEERAKGNILERFSAQQFPDLHSELNLSSLELGDSALYFCASSEGQGRGQPQHFGDGTRLSIL.

The CDR3: CASSSPPGGSYEQYF. As DNA, the CDR3 is TGTGCCAGCAGCTCACCGCCGGGGGGCTCCTACGAGCAGTACTTC. The gene calls are TRBV7-9 and TRBJ2-7, with 7 positions matching TRBD2. This CDR3 spans 15 amino acids. The germline V gene encodes CDR1 SEHNR and CDR2 FQNEAQ (reference sequence). The J segment lost 0 bases and the V segment lost 4 bases, leaving 6 bases of the junction unmatched.

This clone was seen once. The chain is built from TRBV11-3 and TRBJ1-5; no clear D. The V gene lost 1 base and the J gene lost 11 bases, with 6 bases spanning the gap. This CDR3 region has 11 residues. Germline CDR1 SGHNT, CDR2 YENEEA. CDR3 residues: CASSLAEAQHF. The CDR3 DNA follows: TGTGCCAGCAGCTTAGCGGAGGCCCAGCATTTT.

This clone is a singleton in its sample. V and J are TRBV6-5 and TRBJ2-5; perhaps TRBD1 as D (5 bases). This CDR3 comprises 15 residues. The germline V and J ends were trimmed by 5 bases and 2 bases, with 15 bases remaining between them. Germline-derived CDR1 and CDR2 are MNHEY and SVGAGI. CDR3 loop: CASSIDSGRQETQYF. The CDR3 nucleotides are TGTGCCAGCAGTATAGACAGTGGGCGGCAAGAGACCCAGTACTTC.

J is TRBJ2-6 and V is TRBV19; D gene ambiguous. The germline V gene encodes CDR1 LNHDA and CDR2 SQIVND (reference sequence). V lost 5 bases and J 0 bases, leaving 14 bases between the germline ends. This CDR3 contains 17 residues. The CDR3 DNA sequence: TGTGCCAGTAGTTATGTCGTCCTCCCCTCTGGGGCCAACGTCCTGACTTTC. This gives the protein CASSYVVLPSGANVLTF.

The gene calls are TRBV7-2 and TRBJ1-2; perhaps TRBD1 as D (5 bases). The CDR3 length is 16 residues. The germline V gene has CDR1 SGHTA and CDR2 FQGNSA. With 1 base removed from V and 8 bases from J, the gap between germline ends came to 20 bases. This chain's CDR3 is CASSLEGFGGVSGYTF. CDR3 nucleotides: TGTGCCAGCAGCTTAGAAGGTTTTGGGGGGGTAAGCGGCTACACCTTC.

The CDR3, as DNA: TGTGCCAGCAGTTTTGCGGGGCTTCTCTACGAGCAGTACTTC. It specifies CASSFAGLLYEQYF. This chain links TRBV27 with TRBJ2-7; a weak D match, TRBD2 (6 bases). This CDR3 has 14 amino acids. Trimming shortened V by 3 bases and J by 3 bases, and 12 bases separated the two germline ends. In germline, CDR1 is MNHEY, CDR2 SMNVEV (reference sequence).

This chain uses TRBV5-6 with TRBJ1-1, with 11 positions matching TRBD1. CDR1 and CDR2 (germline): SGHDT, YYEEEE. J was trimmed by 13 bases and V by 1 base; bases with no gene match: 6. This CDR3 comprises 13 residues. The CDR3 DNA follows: TGTGCCAGCAGCTTGACGTCCGGGACAGGGGGTTTCTTT. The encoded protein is CASSLTSGTGGFF.

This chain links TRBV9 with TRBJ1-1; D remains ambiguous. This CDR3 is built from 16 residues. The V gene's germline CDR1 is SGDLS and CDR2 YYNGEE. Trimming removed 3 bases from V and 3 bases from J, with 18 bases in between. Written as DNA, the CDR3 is TGTGCCAGCAGCGCCTCCTCCCACCACTCGGACACTGAAGCTTTCTTT. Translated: CASSASSHHSDTEAFF.

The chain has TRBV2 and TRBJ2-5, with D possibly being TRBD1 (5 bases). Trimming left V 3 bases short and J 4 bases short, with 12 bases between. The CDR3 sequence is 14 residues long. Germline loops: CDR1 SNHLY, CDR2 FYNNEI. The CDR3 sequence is CASSELGQGETQYF. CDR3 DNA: TGTGCCAGCAGTGAGTTGGGGCAGGGAGAGACCCAGTACTTC.

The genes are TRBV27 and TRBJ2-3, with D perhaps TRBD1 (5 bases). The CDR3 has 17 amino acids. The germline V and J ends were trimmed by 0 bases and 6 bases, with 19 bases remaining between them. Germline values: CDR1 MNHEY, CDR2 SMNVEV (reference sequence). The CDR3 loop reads CASSLSIWGRRYDTQYF. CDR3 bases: TGTGCCAGCAGTTTATCGATTTGGGGCAGACGCTACGATACGCAGTATTTT.

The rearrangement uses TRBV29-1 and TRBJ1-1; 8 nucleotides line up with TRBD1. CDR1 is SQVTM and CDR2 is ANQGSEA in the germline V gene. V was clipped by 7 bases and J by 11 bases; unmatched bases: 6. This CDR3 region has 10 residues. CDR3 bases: TGCAGCGCTGGACAGGGTGAGGCTTTCTTT. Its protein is CSAGQGEAFF.

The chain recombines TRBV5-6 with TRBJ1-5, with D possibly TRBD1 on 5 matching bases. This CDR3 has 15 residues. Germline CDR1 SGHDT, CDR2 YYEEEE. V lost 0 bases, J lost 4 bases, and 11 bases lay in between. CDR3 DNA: TGTGCCAGCAGCTTGGGCGCCTGGACAAATCAGCCCCAGCATTTT. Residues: CASSLGAWTNQPQHF. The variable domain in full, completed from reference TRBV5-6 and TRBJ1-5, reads DAGVTQSPTHLIKTRGQQVTLRCSPKSGHDTVSWYQQALGQGPQFIFQYYEEEERQRGNFPDRFSGHQFPNYSSELNVNALLLGDSALYLCASSLGAWTNQPQHFGDGTRLSIL.

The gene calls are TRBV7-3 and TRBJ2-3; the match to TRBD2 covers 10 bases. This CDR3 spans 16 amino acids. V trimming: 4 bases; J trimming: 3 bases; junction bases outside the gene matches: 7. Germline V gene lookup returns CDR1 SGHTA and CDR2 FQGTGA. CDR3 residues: CASSSVAGGITDTQYF. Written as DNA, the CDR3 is TGTGCCAGCAGCTCGGTAGCGGGGGGAATTACAGATACGCAGTATTTT.

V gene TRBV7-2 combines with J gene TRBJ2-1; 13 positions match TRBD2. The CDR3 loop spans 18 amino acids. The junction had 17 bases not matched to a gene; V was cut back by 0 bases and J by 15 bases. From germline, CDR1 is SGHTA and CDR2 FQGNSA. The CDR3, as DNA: TGTGCCAGCAGCTTAGCGCATGGACTAGCGGGGGCGTACACGAACGCGTTCTTC. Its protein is CASSLAHGLAGAYTNAFF.

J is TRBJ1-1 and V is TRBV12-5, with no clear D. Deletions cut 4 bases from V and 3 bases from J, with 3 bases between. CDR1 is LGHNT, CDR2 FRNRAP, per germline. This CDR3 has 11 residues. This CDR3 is CASGSYTEAFF. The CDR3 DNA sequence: TGTGCTAGTGGTTCCTACACTGAAGCTTTCTTT. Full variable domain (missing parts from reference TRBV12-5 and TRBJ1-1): DARVTQTPRHKVTEMGQEVTMRCQPILGHNTVFWYRQTMMQGLELLAYFRNRAPLDDSGMPKDRFSAEMPDATLATLKIQPSEPRDSAVYFCASGSYTEAFFGQGTRLTVV.

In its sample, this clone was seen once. The CDR3 reads CATSLGGQNNEQFF. CDR3 in DNA: TGTGCCACCAGCTTAGGGGGCCAGAACAATGAGCAGTTCTTC. The chain couples TRBV24-1 to TRBJ2-1; 7 positions match TRBD1. V shed 7 bases and J 5 bases; nucleotides not matched to a gene: 7. This CDR3 region has 14 residues. The germline gives CDR1 KGHDR, CDR2 SFDVKD.

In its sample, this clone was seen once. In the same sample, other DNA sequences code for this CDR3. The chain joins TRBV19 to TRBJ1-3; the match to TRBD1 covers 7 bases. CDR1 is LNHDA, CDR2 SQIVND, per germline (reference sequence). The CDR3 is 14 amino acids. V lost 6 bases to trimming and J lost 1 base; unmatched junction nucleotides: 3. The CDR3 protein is CASSQQGSGNTIYF. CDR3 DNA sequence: TGTGCCAGTAGCCAACAGGGGTCTGGAAACACCATATATTTT.